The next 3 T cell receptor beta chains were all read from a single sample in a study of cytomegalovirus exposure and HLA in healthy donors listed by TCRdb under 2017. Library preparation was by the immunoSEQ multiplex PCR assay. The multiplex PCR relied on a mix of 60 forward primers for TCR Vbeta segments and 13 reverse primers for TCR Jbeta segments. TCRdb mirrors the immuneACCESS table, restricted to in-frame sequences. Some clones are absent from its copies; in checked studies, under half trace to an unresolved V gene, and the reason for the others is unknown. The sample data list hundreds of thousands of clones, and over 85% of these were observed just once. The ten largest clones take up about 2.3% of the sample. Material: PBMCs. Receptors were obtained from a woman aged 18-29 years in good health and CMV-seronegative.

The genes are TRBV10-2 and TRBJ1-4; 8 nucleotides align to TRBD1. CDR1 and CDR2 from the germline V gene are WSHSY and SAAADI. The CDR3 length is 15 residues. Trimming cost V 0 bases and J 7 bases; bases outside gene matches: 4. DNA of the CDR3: TGCGCCAGCAGTGAGTCCGACAGGGGAGGTGAAAAACTGTTTTTT. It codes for CASSESDRGGEKLFF.

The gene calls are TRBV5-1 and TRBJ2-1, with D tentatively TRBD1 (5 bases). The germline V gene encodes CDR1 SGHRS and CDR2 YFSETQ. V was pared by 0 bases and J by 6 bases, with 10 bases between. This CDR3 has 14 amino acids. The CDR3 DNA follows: TGCGCCAGCAGCTTGGGACAGACCAGCAATGAGCAGTTCTTC. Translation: CASSLGQTSNEQFF.

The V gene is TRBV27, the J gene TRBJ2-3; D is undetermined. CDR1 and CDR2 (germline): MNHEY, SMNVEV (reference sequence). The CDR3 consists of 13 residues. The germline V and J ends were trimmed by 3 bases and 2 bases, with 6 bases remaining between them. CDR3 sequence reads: CASSFQVTDTQYF. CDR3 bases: TGTGCCAGCAGTTTTCAGGTCACAGATACGCAGTATTTT.